Presented here are 5 T cell receptor beta chains from one specimen sequenced in a study of cytomegalovirus exposure and HLA in healthy donors. The protocol was immunoSEQ multiplex PCR, while the TCRdb copy is restricted to in-frame clones and leaves out a portion. The profile shows 250,000 to 300,000 clones, roughly 90% of them singletons. The material sequenced was PBMCs. The receptors were sampled from a woman aged 18-29 years in good health and CMV-seronegative.

The V gene is TRBV27, the J gene TRBJ2-3, with 15 bases matching TRBD2. V trimming: 3 bases; J trimming: 10 bases; junction bases outside the gene matches: 5. This CDR3 spans 15 amino acids. Germline V gene sequence: CDR1 MNHEY, CDR2 SMNVEV (reference sequence). The CDR3 loop reads CASSFSGTSGGSQYF. The CDR3 region has the DNA TGTGCCAGCAGTTTTTCCGGGACTAGCGGGGGGTCGCAGTATTTT.

V and J are TRBV11-2 and TRBJ1-4; 8 nucleotides match TRBD1. This CDR3 is built from 19 residues. From germline, CDR1 is SGHAT and CDR2 FQNNGV. Trimming at V came to 6 bases and at J to 3 bases, leaving 18 bases not matched to a gene. The CDR3 sequence: CASRPARGRRRIPNEKLFF. The CDR3 region has the DNA TGTGCCAGCAGACCAGCCAGGGGGCGAAGACGGATCCCTAATGAAAAACTGTTTTTT.

The V call is TRBV4-3, the J call TRBJ2-7, with a weak D call TRBD2 (5 bases). CDR3 length equals 18 residues. Germline-derived CDR1 and CDR2 are LGHNA and YSLEER. Trimming removed 2 bases at V and 2 bases at J, with 22 bases between. The CDR3 protein is CASSQKTIGLVSTYEQYF. CDR3 coding DNA: TGCGCCAGCAGCCAAAAGACTATAGGACTCGTCTCGACCTACGAGCAGTACTTC.

The chain combines TRBV19 with TRBJ1-1; no clear D. This CDR3 is 14 amino acids long. Looked up from germline, CDR1 is LNHDA and CDR2 is SQIVND (reference sequence). Trimming pared 6 bases from V and 4 bases from J, leaving 15 bases between. Written as DNA, the CDR3 is TGTGCCAGTAGGCCTGATCTAGGCGGCACTGAAGCTTTCTTT. This sequence encodes CASRPDLGGTEAFF. Combining the CDR3 with reference TRBV19 and TRBJ1-1 gives the whole variable domain DGGITQSPKYLFRKEGQNVTLSCEQNLNHDAMYWYRQDPGQGLRLIYYSQIVNDFQKGDIAEGYSVSREKKESFPLTVTSAQKNPTAFYLCASRPDLGGTEAFFGQGTRLTVV.

CDR3 in DNA: TGTGCCAGCAGGAACAGGTTTTCGACCACTGAAGCTTTCTTT. Translated, it gives CASRNRFSTTEAFF. The rearrangement links TRBV6-5 to TRBJ1-1; the D gene is possibly TRBD1 (5 bases). This CDR3 comprises 14 residues. V was cut by 6 bases and J by 4 bases, with 15 bases left in between. Germline V gene sequence: CDR1 MNHEY, CDR2 SVGAGI.